The source of this T cell receptor beta chain is a study of T cells after yellow fever vaccination. This clonotype occurred a few times. The CDR3 is 14 residues long. V lost 4 bases and J lost 2; bases outside the gene matches: 1. One entry per CDR3 protein, called by TCRdb with MiXCR from the 5' RACE reads. The table includes 510,000 or so distinct CDR3 sequences, 15% to 20% detected once. This clonotype was obtained from a man aged 30 to 45 who received the YFV17D yellow fever vaccine. This chain connects TRBV12-3 or TRBV12-4 to TRBJ2-1; 8 bases map to TRBD1. The sequences come from PBMCs, collected 15 days after the yellow fever booster vaccination. As DNA, the CDR3 is TGTGCCAGCAGTTCGGGACAGGCCTACAATGAGCAGTTCTTC. It specifies CASSSGQAYNEQFF.